These 19 T cell receptor beta chains were sequenced from one sample in a study of blood T cell repertoires in COVID-19. This table comes from immunoSEQ multiplex PCR, and its TCRdb copy is limited to in-frame clones, with some not included. The data show roughly 120,000 clones, with about nine tenths seen just once and roughly 2% held by the top ten. Material: peripheral blood. These receptor sequences come from a human donor with active COVID-19. The donor label of this sample is uncertain.

The chain uses TRBV19 and TRBJ2-7, with D possibly matching TRBD2 (6 bases). Germline lookup yields CDR1 LNHDA and CDR2 SQIVND (reference sequence). Trimming removed 2 bases at V and 6 bases at J, with 14 bases between. The length of the CDR3 is 14 residues. The DNA for the CDR3 is TGTGCCAGTAGTATAACGCCCGGAGGGCGCGAGCAGTACTTC. It translates to CASSITPGGREQYF.

This sequence joins TRBV7-9 and TRBJ1-5, with TRBD1 identical over 7 bases. The length of the CDR3 is 14 residues. Germline values: CDR1 SEHNR, CDR2 FQNEAQ (reference sequence). V was pared by 6 bases and J by 1 base, with 3 bases of the junction left unmatched. CDR3 protein: CASRSTGSNQPQHF. The CDR3 DNA sequence: TGTGCCAGCAGATCGACAGGGAGCAATCAGCCCCAGCATTTT.

The chain has TRBV7-6 and TRBJ2-6; D is undetermined. Germline V gene data show CDR1 as SGHVS and CDR2 as FNYEAQ. The germline V and J ends were trimmed by 5 bases and 4 bases, with 12 bases remaining between them. The CDR3 sequence is 15 residues long. CDR3 sequence reads: CASSPNAEGANVLTF. The CDR3 coding sequence is TGTGCCAGCAGCCCGAACGCGGAAGGGGCCAACGTCCTGACTTTC. Based on the CDR3 plus reference TRBV7-6 and TRBJ2-6, the full variable domain is GAGVSQSPRYKVTKRGQDVALRCDPISGHVSLYWYRQALGQGPEFLTYFNYEAQQDKSGLPNDRFSAERPEGSISTLTIQRTEQRDSAMYRCASSPNAEGANVLTFGAGSRLTVL.

The chain links TRBV5-6 to TRBJ1-1; TRBD1 agrees at 8 bases. Germline values: CDR1 SGHDT, CDR2 YYEEEE. Unmatched junction bases numbered 2, after V lost 3 bases and J lost 1 base. The CDR3 extends over 14 amino acids. Written as DNA, the CDR3 is TGTGCCAGCAGCTGGGGACAGGAGAACACTGAAGCTTTCTTT. Translation gives CASSWGQENTEAFF. Drawing the rest from reference TRBV5-6 and TRBJ1-1, the complete variable domain is DAGVTQSPTHLIKTRGQQVTLRCSPKSGHDTVSWYQQALGQGPQFIFQYYEEEERQRGNFPDRFSGHQFPNYSSELNVNALLLGDSALYLCASSWGQENTEAFFGQGTRLTVV.

This clone occurred once. V is TRBV6-5 and J is TRBJ1-1; D possibly corresponds to TRBD1 (6 bases). With 2 bases removed from V and 4 bases from J, the gap between germline ends came to 14 bases. Germline V gene lookup returns CDR1 MNHEY and CDR2 SVGAGI. This CDR3 spans 15 amino acids. The CDR3, as DNA: TGTGCCAGCAGTTACCCGGAACAGGGCCGCACTGAAGCTTTCTTT. Protein: CASSYPEQGRTEAFF.

The V call is TRBV9, the J call TRBJ2-1; 8 bases line up with TRBD1. Looked up from germline, CDR1 is SGDLS and CDR2 is YYNGEE. The CDR3 length is 15 residues. With V trimmed by 2 bases and J by 3 bases, 4 bases remained unmatched. The CDR3 region has the DNA TGTGCCAGCAGCGTCGGACAGGGCTACTACAATGAGCAGTTCTTC. Translated: CASSVGQGYYNEQFF. Variable domain in full (rest from reference TRBV9 and TRBJ2-1): DSGVTQTPKHLITATGQRVTLRCSPRSGDLSVYWYQQSLDQGLQFLIQYYNGEERAKGNILERFSAQQFPDLHSELNLSSLELGDSALYFCASSVGQGYYNEQFFGPGTRLTVL.

This sequence joins TRBV9 and TRBJ2-4; 9 positions match TRBD2. Trimming cost V 3 bases and J 8 bases; bases outside gene matches: 6. CDR3 size: 14 residues. Germline assignment: CDR1 SGDLS and CDR2 YYNGEE. This chain's CDR3 is CASSASGGTYIQYF. Here the CDR3 DNA reads TGTGCCAGCAGCGCGAGCGGGGGGACGTACATTCAGTACTTC.

The chain uses TRBV7-2 and TRBJ1-5; D perhaps matches TRBD1 (5 bases). CDR3 size: 13 residues. Germline V gene data show CDR1 as SGHTA and CDR2 as FQGNSA. V was pared by 1 base and J by 5 bases, with 6 bases between. The CDR3 region has the DNA TGTGCCAGCAGCTTAGGACAGTATCAGCCCCAGCATTTT. This codes for CASSLGQYQPQHF.

The V call is TRBV4-3, the J call TRBJ1-5, with 10 bases lining up with TRBD1. V trimming: 4 bases; J trimming: 1 base; junction bases outside the gene matches: 4. This CDR3 is 16 amino acids long. The germline V gene encodes CDR1 LGHNA and CDR2 YSLEER. The CDR3 nucleotides read TGCGCCAGCAGCCCCGGACAGGGGGTGAGCAATCAGCCCCAGCATTTT. Its translation is CASSPGQGVSNQPQHF.

This chain connects TRBV6-5 to TRBJ1-2; TRBD1 might be the D (5 bases). Trimming stripped 5 bases from V and 5 bases from J, with 18 bases between. Germline V gene lookup returns CDR1 MNHEY and CDR2 SVGAGI. The CDR3 sequence is 15 residues long. The CDR3 protein is CASSIPGRVNYGYTF. CDR3 nucleotides: TGTGCCAGCAGTATCCCCGGCAGGGTGAATTATGGCTACACCTTC.

J is TRBJ2-7 and V is TRBV7-2; weak D call: TRBD1 (7 bases). Germline V gives CDR1 SGHTA, CDR2 FQGNSA. The CDR3 covers 14 residues. Trimming took off 4 bases at V and 3 bases at J, with 13 bases between the two ends. CDR3 nucleotide sequence: TGTGCCAGCAGCTGGACAGGAGGGAACTACGAGCAGTACTTC. Its protein product is CASSWTGGNYEQYF.

V and J are TRBV10-2 and TRBJ1-2; the match to TRBD1 covers 8 bases. CDR1 is WSHSY and CDR2 is SAAADI in the germline V gene. CDR3 length equals 16 residues. V gave up 0 bases and J gave up 4 bases; unmatched junction bases: 7. CDR3: CASSESQGAHPYGYTF. The CDR3 DNA sequence: TGCGCCAGCAGTGAGTCCCAGGGGGCGCATCCCTATGGCTACACCTTC.

The gene calls are TRBV5-1 and TRBJ2-1; TRBD1 aligns across 8 bases. Germline V gene sequence: CDR1 SGHRS, CDR2 YFSETQ. Germline trimming cut 3 bases from V and 1 base from J; bases unmatched to any gene: 6. The CDR3 length is 16 residues. DNA of the CDR3: TGCGCCAGCAGCTCCCCAGGGGGCGGGTCCTACAATGAGCAGTTCTTC. It yields the protein CASSSPGGGSYNEQFF.

The chain links TRBV5-1 to TRBJ2-3; 8 nucleotides match TRBD2. The CDR3 runs to 16 residues. Losses at the gene ends were 0 bases for V and 3 bases for J; bases not matched to a gene: 6. Germline values: CDR1 SGHRS, CDR2 YFSETQ. For the CDR3, the DNA is TGCGCCAGCAGCTTGGCCGGGGGGGCAGGGACAGATACGCAGTATTTT. It translates to CASSLAGGAGTDTQYF.

The rearrangement joins TRBV5-8 to TRBJ2-7; 8 bases are shared with TRBD1. The CDR3 has 15 residues. In germline, CDR1 is SGHTS, CDR2 YDEGEE. V was pared by 0 bases and J by 3 bases, with 5 bases of the junction left unmatched. The CDR3 nucleotides are TGTGCCAGCAGCTTGGTTGGGACAGGTATCTACGAGCAGTACTTC. Protein sequence: CASSLVGTGIYEQYF.

The CDR3, as DNA: TGTGCCAGCAGACCGACAGGGAGCTCCTACGAGCAGTACTTC. Its translation: CASRPTGSSYEQYF. The chain couples TRBV28 to TRBJ2-7; 7 nucleotides line up with TRBD1. The CDR3 sequence is 14 residues long. Germline V lookup: CDR1 MDHEN, CDR2 SYDVKM. After removal of 6 bases from V and 0 bases from J, the junction contained 5 bases not matched to a gene.

The genes are TRBV14 and TRBJ1-6; D gene unclear. The CDR3 runs 15 residues. Germline CDR1 reads SGHDN; CDR2 reads FVKESK. V gave up 4 bases and J gave up 7 bases, with 14 bases separating them. CDR3 in amino acids: CASSPGFSANSPLHF. Written as DNA, the CDR3 is TGTGCCAGCAGCCCCGGGTTCAGCGCAAATTCACCCCTCCACTTT.

The chain employs TRBV7-9 and TRBJ2-1, with 7 bases identical to TRBD2. Germline-derived CDR1 and CDR2 are SEHNR and FQNEAQ (reference sequence). The CDR3 spans 14 residues. V lost 4 bases to trimming and J lost 5 bases; unmatched junction nucleotides: 5. The CDR3: CASSSTGLDNEQFF. In DNA form, the CDR3 reads TGTGCCAGCAGCTCTACTGGACTAGACAATGAGCAGTTCTTC.

The chain joins TRBV6-2 or TRBV6-3 to TRBJ2-7, with D possibly being TRBD1 (5 bases). V was cut by 5 bases and J by 3 bases, with 8 bases left in between. The CDR3 totals 12 residues. Germline lookup yields CDR1 MNHEY and CDR2 SVGEGT. The CDR3 loop reads CASSRDSYEQYF. The CDR3 DNA follows: TGTGCCAGCAGTCGAGACAGCTACGAGCAGTACTTC.